These 21 T cell receptor beta chains were all obtained from the same sample, sequenced in a study of patients and donors after allogeneic stem cell transplantation. Via MiXCR, TCRdb re-called the RT-PCR reads, giving one row per CDR3 protein. The table has about a million distinct CDR3 sequences, about a sixth seen once; the top ten hold roughly 6%. The sample taken for sequencing was blood, either unsorted or a sorted T cell fraction (not recorded which). These receptors were taken from a human donor who was either an allogeneic HSCT recipient or a stem cell or donor lymphocyte infusion donor (not recorded which). It is not recorded whose cells these are; they may come from a transplant donor.

This clonotype was counted a few times. V usage is TRBV25-1 and J usage is TRBJ1-1; 8 bases fit TRBD1. In germline, CDR1 is MGHDK, CDR2 SYGVNS. With 6 bases clipped from V and 1 base from J, the junction kept 4 bases outside the gene matches. This CDR3 comprises 14 residues. The DNA for the CDR3 is TGTGCCAGCAGAGACAGGGGAGGGAACACTGAAGCTTTCTTT. Protein product: CASRDRGGNTEAFF.

J is TRBJ1-1 and V is TRBV9; D perhaps matches TRBD1 (6 bases). Germline V gene sequence: CDR1 SGDLS, CDR2 YYNGEE. The CDR3 length is 14 residues. Trimming removed 4 bases from V and 8 bases from J, with 18 bases in between. The CDR3 sequence is CASSTHRQAVEAFF. The DNA for the CDR3 is TGTGCCAGCAGCACCCATCGACAGGCGGTAGAAGCTTTCTTT. The full variable domain, rest sourced from reference TRBV9 and TRBJ1-1, is DSGVTQTPKHLITATGQRVTLRCSPRSGDLSVYWYQQSLDQGLQFLIQYYNGEERAKGNILERFSAQQFPDLHSELNLSSLELGDSALYFCASSTHRQAVEAFFGQGTRLTVV.

The CDR3 loop is CAISEGGLRGYTF. The CDR3 DNA sequence: TGTGCCATCAGTGAGGGAGGGCTACGGGGCTACACCTTC. This chain links TRBV10-3 with TRBJ1-2; D remains ambiguous. V lost 2 bases to trimming and J lost 8 bases, with 12 bases between them. The CDR3 extends over 13 amino acids. Germline lookup yields CDR1 ENHRY and CDR2 SYGVKD.

This clonotype has a handful of counts. The genes are TRBV4-2 and TRBJ2-1; TRBD2 aligns across 7 bases. Germline lookup yields CDR1 LGHNA and CDR2 YNFKEQ. The V segment lost 0 bases and the J segment 3 bases; nucleotides outside the gene matches: 5. The CDR3 length is 16 residues. CDR3: CASSQDWGDYYNEQFF. In DNA, the CDR3 is TGTGCCAGCAGCCAAGATTGGGGGGACTACTACAATGAGCAGTTCTTC.

The chain is built from TRBV11-2 and TRBJ1-4; D gene ambiguous. The V end was cut by 7 bases, the J end by 0 bases, with 21 bases between. This CDR3 region has 18 residues. From germline, CDR1 is SGHAT and CDR2 FQNNGV. This CDR3 reads CASTSLPPRRSTNEKLFF. In DNA form, the CDR3 reads TGTGCCAGCACCAGTCTACCCCCCCGGCGTTCAACTAATGAAAAACTGTTTTTT.

The CDR3: CASSHSSGGPTEAFF. The CDR3 DNA reads as TGTGCCAGCAGCCACTCCTCAGGGGGACCCACTGAAGCTTTCTTT. The chain joins TRBV6-2 or TRBV6-3 to TRBJ1-1; 7 bases match TRBD1. V trimming: 6 bases; J trimming: 4 bases; junction bases outside the gene matches: 11. Germline-derived CDR1 and CDR2 are MNHEY and SVGEGT. The CDR3 contains 15 residues.

The chain recombines TRBV10-3 with TRBJ1-1, with D perhaps TRBD1 (5 bases). V was pared by 0 bases and J by 1 base, with 9 bases between. Germline V gene lookup returns CDR1 ENHRY and CDR2 SYGVKD. The CDR3 extends over 15 amino acids. CDR3 residues: CAISESTGSNTEAFF. Written as DNA, the CDR3 is TGTGCCATCAGTGAGTCAACAGGATCGAACACTGAAGCTTTCTTT.

The chain links TRBV11-1 to TRBJ2-3; 12 bases agree with TRBD2. Germline lookup yields CDR1 SGHAT and CDR2 FQDESV (reference sequence). Trimming at V came to 2 bases and at J to 3 bases, leaving 9 bases not matched to a gene. The CDR3 runs 18 residues. The CDR3 DNA sequence: TGTGCCAGCAGCTTACGAACCCCAGGACTAGCGGGGACAGATACGCAGTATTTT. Translated: CASSLRTPGLAGTDTQYF.

This clonotype has just a few counts. V gene TRBV18 combines with J gene TRBJ2-3; D ambiguous. The V and J ends lost 0 bases and 5 bases respectively, with 6 bases between them. The CDR3 length is 13 residues. CDR1 and CDR2 (germline): KGHSH, LQKENI. Here the CDR3 reads CASSPPSGDTQYF. The DNA for the CDR3 is TGTGCCAGCTCACCACCGTCAGGAGATACGCAGTATTTT.

The chain employs TRBV6-1 and TRBJ2-5; D possibly matches TRBD1 or TRBD2 (5 bases each). Trimming took off 5 bases at V and 1 base at J, with 14 bases between the two ends. CDR3 length: 15 amino acids. Per the germline V gene, CDR1 is MNHNS and CDR2 is SASEGT. The CDR3 coding sequence is TGTGCCAGCAGTCCCCTATCAGGGACCCAAGAGACCCAGTACTTC. It yields the protein CASSPLSGTQETQYF.

This clonotype was counted a few times. Since the CDR3 does not end with the conserved phenylalanine or tryptophan, this likely comes from a read error. Because the CDR3's place on the DNA is in doubt, the DNA is left out and the CDR3 is given as listed by TCRdb. The chain has TRBV21-1 and TRBJ1-2; the D call TRBD1 from the table was never checked on the DNA. TRBV21-1 is a listed pseudogene. The CDR3 numbers 11 amino acids, ends counted. The CDR3 loop reads CASSSRAGLSG.

Ten or more counts support this clonotype. The gene calls are TRBV12-3 or TRBV12-4 and TRBJ1-1; D gene ambiguous. The germline V and J ends were trimmed by 5 bases and 1 base, with 23 bases remaining between them. The CDR3 is 18 amino acids. In DNA, the CDR3 is TGTGCCAGCAGTCACCGGGAGGGTCGAAGAAAGGGGAACACTGAAGCTTTCTTT. It specifies CASSHREGRRKGNTEAFF.

This clonotype was picked up a small number of times. The genes are TRBV4-1 and TRBJ2-5, with 7 nucleotides matching TRBD2. The germline V gene encodes CDR1 MGHRA and CDR2 YSYEKL. The length of the CDR3 is 16 residues. J gave up 4 bases and V 1 base, and 9 bases lay outside the gene matches. The CDR3 DNA reads TGCGCCAGCAGCCAAGTCGAGGGAGGGCCCTCAGAGACCCAGTACTTC. Its protein is CASSQVEGGPSETQYF.

The CDR3 DNA reads TGTGCCAGTAGTCCTCAGGGGAACTACGAGCAGTACTTC. Protein product: CASSPQGNYEQYF. The chain uses TRBV19 and TRBJ2-7; the D gene is possibly TRBD1 (6 bases). The CDR3 runs to 13 residues. Trimming took off 5 bases at V and 3 bases at J, with 11 bases between the two ends. The germline V gene encodes CDR1 LNHDA and CDR2 SQIVND (reference sequence).

J is TRBJ1-1 and V is TRBV3-1; the D gene is possibly TRBD1 (5 bases). With 4 bases removed from V and 1 base from J, the gap between germline ends came to 13 bases. CDR3 length: 15 amino acids. Germline V gives CDR1 LGHDT, CDR2 YNNKEL (reference sequence). In nucleotides, the CDR3 is TGTGCCAGCAGCCGTCCAGGGACGGGGAACACTGAAGCTTTCTTT. It specifies CASSRPGTGNTEAFF.

In this sample, this clonotype turned up a few times. For the CDR3, the DNA is TGTGCCAGCAGTTTATTCCTAGCGGGATACAATGAGCAGTTCTTC. Amino acid sequence: CASSLFLAGYNEQFF. The chain uses TRBV12-3 or TRBV12-4 and TRBJ2-1; the match to TRBD2 covers 9 bases. V shed 2 bases and J 4 bases; nucleotides not matched to a gene: 3. The CDR3 is made up of 15 amino acids.

This clonotype was seen more than once but under ten times. The V gene is TRBV11-3, the J gene TRBJ2-7, with D tentatively TRBD1 or TRBD2 (5 bases each). V was clipped by 5 bases and J by 3 bases, with 17 bases between them. Germline CDR1 reads SGHNT; CDR2 reads YENEEA. The CDR3 extends over 15 amino acids. CDR3 loop: CASSNQGPGSYEQYF. The CDR3 region has the DNA TGTGCCAGCAGCAACCAGGGACCAGGCAGCTACGAGCAGTACTTC.

This clonotype was seen a handful of times. The chain joins TRBV29-1 to TRBJ2-1, with TRBD2 matching over 7 bases. The germline CDR1 and CDR2 sequences are SQVTM and ANQGSEA. With 1 base clipped from V and 8 bases from J, the junction kept 8 bases outside the gene matches. The CDR3 runs to 14 residues. Here the CDR3 reads CSVEALGGFDEQFF. The CDR3 nucleotides are TGCAGCGTTGAAGCCCTGGGGGGGTTTGATGAGCAGTTCTTC.

In this sample, this clonotype turned up many times. The V and J genes are TRBV10-3 and TRBJ2-1; 11 nucleotides line up with TRBD2. The length of the CDR3 is 14 residues. Germline assignment: CDR1 ENHRY and CDR2 SYGVKD. Trimming at V came to 6 bases and at J to 5 bases, leaving 3 bases not matched to a gene. The CDR3 sequence is CAIRGTSGNNEQFF. In DNA form, the CDR3 reads TGTGCCATCAGAGGGACTAGCGGAAACAATGAGCAGTTCTTC.

This clonotype was seen only a few times. The chain recombines TRBV5-1 with TRBJ1-1, with 10 bases that match TRBD1. From germline, CDR1 is SGHRS and CDR2 YFSETQ. The CDR3 length is 13 residues. Germline trimming cut 9 bases from V and 4 bases from J; bases unmatched to any gene: 6. This CDR3 is CATARTGGTEAFF. The CDR3 nucleotides read TGCGCCACCGCCAGGACAGGGGGCACTGAAGCTTTCTTT.

This clonotype was seen only once. The genes are TRBV4-2 and TRBJ2-7; 11 bases fit TRBD2. The CDR3 is 15 amino acids. Unmatched junction bases numbered 6, after V lost 3 bases and J lost 5 bases. Germline V lookup: CDR1 LGHNA, CDR2 YNFKEQ. The CDR3 sequence: CASSQTLAGGDEQYF. The DNA of the CDR3 is TGTGCCAGCAGCCAGACTCTAGCGGGAGGCGACGAGCAGTACTTC.